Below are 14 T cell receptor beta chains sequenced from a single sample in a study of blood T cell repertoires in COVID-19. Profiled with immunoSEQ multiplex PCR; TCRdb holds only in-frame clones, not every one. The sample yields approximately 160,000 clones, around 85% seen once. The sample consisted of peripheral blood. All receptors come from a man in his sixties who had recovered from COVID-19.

CDR3 sequence reads: CASSQWLRVNTEAFF. In DNA, the CDR3 is TGCGCCAGCAGCCAATGGTTGAGGGTGAACACTGAAGCTTTCTTT. The chain links TRBV4-3 to TRBJ1-1, with D unclear. The ends were cut back, 2 bases at V and 0 bases at J, with 10 bases in the middle. CDR1 and CDR2 (germline): LGHNA, YSLEER. The CDR3 has 15 residues.

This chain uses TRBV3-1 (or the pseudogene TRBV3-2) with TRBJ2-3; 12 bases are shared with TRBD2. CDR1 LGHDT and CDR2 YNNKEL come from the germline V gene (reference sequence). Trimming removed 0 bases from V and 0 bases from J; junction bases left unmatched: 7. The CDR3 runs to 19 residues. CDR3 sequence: CASSQELASGGASTDTQYF. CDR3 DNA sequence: TGTGCCAGCAGCCAAGAATTAGCTAGCGGGGGGGCTAGCACAGATACGCAGTATTTT.

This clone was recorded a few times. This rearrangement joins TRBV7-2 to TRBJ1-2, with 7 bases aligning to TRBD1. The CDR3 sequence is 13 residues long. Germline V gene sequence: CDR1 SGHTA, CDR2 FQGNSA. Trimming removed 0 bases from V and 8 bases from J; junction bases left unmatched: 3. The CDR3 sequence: CASSLAQGGGYTF. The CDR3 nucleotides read TGTGCCAGCAGCTTAGCGCAGGGGGGCGGCTACACCTTC.

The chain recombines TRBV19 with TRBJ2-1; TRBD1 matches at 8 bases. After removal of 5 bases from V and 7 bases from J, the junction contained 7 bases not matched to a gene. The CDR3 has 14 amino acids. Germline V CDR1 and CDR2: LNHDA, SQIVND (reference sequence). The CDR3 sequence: CASSPRTGWNEQFF. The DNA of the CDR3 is TGTGCCAGTAGTCCACGGACAGGGTGGAATGAGCAGTTCTTC.

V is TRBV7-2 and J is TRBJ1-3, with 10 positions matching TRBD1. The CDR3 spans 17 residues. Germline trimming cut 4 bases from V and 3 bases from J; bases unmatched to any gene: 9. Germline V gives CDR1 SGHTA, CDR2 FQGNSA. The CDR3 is CASSSQRRDRGGNTIYF. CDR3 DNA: TGTGCCAGCAGCTCGCAGCGCCGGGACAGGGGTGGAAACACCATATATTTT.

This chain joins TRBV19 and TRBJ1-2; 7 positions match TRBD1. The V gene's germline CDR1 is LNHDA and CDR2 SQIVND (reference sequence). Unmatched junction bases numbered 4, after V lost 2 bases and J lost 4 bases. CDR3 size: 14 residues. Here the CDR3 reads CASSIMDRFYGYTF. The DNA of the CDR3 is TGTGCCAGTAGTATAATGGACAGGTTCTATGGCTACACCTTC.

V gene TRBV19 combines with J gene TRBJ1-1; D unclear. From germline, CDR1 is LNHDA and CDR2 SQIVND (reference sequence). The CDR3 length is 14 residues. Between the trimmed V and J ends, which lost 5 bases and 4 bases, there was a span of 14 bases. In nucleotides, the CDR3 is TGTGCCAGTAGTCCCCTCGGAGGGCCCACTGAAGCTTTCTTT. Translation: CASSPLGGPTEAFF.

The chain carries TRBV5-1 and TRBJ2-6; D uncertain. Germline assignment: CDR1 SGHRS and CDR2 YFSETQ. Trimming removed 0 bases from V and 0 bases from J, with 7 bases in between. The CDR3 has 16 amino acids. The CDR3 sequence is CASSLAGGSGANVLTF. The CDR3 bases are TGCGCCAGCAGCTTGGCCGGTGGCTCTGGGGCCAACGTCCTGACTTTC.

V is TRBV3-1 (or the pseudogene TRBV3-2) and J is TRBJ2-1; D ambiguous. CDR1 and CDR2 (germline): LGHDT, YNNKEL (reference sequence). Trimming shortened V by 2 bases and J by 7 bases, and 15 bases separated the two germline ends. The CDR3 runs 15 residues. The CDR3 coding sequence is TGTGCCAGCAGCCAACCGATCTCGACTCGTAATGAGCAGTTCTTC. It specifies CASSQPISTRNEQFF.

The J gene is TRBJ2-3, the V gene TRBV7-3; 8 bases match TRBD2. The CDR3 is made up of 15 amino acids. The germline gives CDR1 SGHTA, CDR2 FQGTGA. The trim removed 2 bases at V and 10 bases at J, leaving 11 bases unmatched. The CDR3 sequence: CASSLGVQSGRSQYF. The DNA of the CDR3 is TGTGCCAGCAGCTTAGGGGTCCAGAGCGGGAGATCGCAGTATTTT.

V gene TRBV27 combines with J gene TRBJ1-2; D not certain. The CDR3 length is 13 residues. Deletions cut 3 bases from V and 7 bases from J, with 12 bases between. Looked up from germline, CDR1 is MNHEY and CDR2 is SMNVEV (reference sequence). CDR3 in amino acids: CASSFRGGTGYTF. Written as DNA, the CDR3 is TGTGCCAGCAGTTTCCGGGGAGGAACTGGCTACACCTTC.

Written as DNA, the CDR3 is TGTGCCAGCTCACCACAAGGCGCGGGATTAGAAGGCACAGATACGCAGTATTTT. Its protein product is CASSPQGAGLEGTDTQYF. This rearrangement joins TRBV18 to TRBJ2-3, with D perhaps matching TRBD2 (6 bases). This CDR3 is 18 amino acids long. The V end was cut by 1 base, the J end by 1 base, with 18 bases between. The germline V gene has CDR1 KGHSH and CDR2 LQKENI.

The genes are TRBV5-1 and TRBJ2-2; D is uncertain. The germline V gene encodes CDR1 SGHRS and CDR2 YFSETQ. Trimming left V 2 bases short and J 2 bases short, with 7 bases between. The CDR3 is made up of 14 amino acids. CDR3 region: CASSLNYNTGELFF. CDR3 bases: TGCGCCAGCAGCTTAAACTACAACACCGGGGAGCTGTTTTTT. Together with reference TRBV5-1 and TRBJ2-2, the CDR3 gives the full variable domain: KAGVTQTPRYLIKTRGQQVTLSCSPISGHRSVSWYQQTPGQGLQFLFEYFSETQRNKGNFPGRFSGRQFSNSRSEMNVSTLELGDSALYLCASSLNYNTGELFFGEGSRLTVL.

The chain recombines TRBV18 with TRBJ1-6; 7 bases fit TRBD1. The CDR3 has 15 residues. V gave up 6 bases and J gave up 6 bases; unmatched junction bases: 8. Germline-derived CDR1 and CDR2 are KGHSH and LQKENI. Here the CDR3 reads CASSQGDGSNSPLHF. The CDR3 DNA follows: TGTGCCAGCTCCCAGGGGGACGGATCTAATTCACCCCTCCACTTT.